The T cell receptor beta chain described here comes from a study of T cell repertoires in cytomegalovirus infection. Study information: Carrying CMV and the relevant HLA type showed in public TCR beta signatures. Study-level points and caveats: Using cumulative public TCR beta family frequency, the authors identified those who carried CMV together with the relevant HLA.

TCRdb ran MiXCR on the reads and lists one entry per CDR3 protein. The sample shows approximately 910,000 distinct CDR3 sequences, roughly 30% of them seen only once. The CDR3 loop spans 13 amino acids. V was pared by 4 bases and J by 4 bases, with 8 bases between. Germline lookup yields CDR1 SGHNT and CDR2 YYREEE (reference sequence). With regard to this clonotype: Its cognate antigen is unknown.

The clonotype was recovered from a human donor in good health (CMV status not recorded). Some clones in this sample may be carry-over from other donors' samples. This chain uses TRBV5-4 with TRBJ2-2; D is uncertain. Sequenced material: cultured CD8+ T cells from PBMCs, taken from culture after CMV antigen stimulation. The CDR3 here is CASSKGSTGELFF. CDR3 DNA sequence: TGTGCCAGCAGCAAAGGTAGCACCGGGGAGCTGTTTTTT.